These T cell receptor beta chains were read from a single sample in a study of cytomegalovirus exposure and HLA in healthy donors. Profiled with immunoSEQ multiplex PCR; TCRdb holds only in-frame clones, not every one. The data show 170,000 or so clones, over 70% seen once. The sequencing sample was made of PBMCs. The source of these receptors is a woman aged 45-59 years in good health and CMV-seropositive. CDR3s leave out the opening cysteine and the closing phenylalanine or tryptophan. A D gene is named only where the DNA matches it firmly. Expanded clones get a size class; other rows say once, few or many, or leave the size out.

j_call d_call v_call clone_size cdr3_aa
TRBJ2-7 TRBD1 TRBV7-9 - ASSLGQGNEQY
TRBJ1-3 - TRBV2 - ASSVHSGNTIY
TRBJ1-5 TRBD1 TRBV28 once ASRKGGGNQPQH
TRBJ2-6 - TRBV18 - ASSPDPPSLRSGANGLT
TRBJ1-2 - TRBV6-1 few ASSEGGGNYGYT
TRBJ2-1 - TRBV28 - ASSLRWALNEQF
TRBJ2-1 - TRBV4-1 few ASSQESHLINEQF
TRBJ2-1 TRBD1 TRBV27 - ASSRTGRQF
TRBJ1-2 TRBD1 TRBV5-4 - ASSLGGTENYGYT
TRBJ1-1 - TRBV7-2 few ASSPSIGTEAF
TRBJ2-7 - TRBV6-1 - ASSPEGSSSYEQY
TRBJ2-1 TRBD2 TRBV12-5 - ASAAPGLAGLQF
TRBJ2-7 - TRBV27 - ASRPGITSYEQY
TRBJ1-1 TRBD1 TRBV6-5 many ASSLQGATEAF
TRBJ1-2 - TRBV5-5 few ASSLARDYGYT
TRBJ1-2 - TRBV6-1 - ASRSVDGYT
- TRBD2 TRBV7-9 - ASSHTGTSGRKPYEQY
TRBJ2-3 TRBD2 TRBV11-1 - ASSLGAGSTDTQY
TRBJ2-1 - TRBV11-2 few ASSLRGPLGYEQF
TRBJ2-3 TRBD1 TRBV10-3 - AISERDSSTDTQY
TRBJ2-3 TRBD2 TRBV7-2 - ASSRGGGWEDTQY
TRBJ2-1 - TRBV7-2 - ASSFWPFDGHNEQF
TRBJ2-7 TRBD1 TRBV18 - ASSHRTGSYEQY
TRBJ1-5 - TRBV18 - ASSPKLTGEPQH